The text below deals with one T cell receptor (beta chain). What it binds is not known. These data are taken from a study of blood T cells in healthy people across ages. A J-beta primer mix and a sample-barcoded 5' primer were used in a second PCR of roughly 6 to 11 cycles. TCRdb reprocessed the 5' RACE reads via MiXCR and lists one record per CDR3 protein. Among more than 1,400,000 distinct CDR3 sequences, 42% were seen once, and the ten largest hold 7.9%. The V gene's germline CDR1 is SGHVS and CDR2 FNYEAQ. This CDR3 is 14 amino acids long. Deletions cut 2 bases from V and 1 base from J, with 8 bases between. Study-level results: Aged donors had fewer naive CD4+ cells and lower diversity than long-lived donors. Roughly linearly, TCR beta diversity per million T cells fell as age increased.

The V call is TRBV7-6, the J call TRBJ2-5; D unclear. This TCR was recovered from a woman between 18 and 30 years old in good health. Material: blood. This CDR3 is CASSLFEGQETQYF. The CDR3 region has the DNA TGTGCCAGCAGCTTATTTGAAGGCCAAGAGACCCAGTACTTC.